The clone carrying this T cell receptor beta chain was observed a few times. The antigen is not known. As every portion of the isolated RNA was reverse transcribed, the sequencing read expressed TCRB transcripts. Assay: immunoSEQ multiplex PCR; the TCRdb copy retains only in-frame clones and omits some. Counted here are about 160,000 clones, 8% to 8.5% occurring once; the ten biggest clones make up about 0.5%. The data belong to a study of beta chain features in type 1 diabetes. Overall study findings and caveats: Moderate but significant shortening of TCRB CDR3s was recorded in all four CD4+ subsets from Type 1 diabetes patients. More deletions and fewer insertions at VDJ junctions were found in patients with type 1 diabetes.

The CDR3 sequence is 16 residues long. The ends were cut back, 0 bases at V and 3 bases at J, with 16 bases in the middle. Germline assignment: CDR1 SGHNT and CDR2 YYREEE (reference sequence). This chain links TRBV5-4 with TRBJ2-7, with D tentatively TRBD1 (6 bases). Sequenced material: central memory CD4+ T cells from blood. This clonotype was sampled from a young woman with type 1 diabetes. In DNA form, the CDR3 reads TGTGCCAGCAGCTTGGCGCAGGGGCGGGCAAGCTACGAGCAGTACTTC. Its protein is CASSLAQGRASYEQYF.